The clone carrying this T cell receptor beta chain has only a few counts. Its cognate antigen is unknown. These data originate in a study of cytomegalovirus exposure and HLA in healthy donors. Overall study context: In a previous analysis, more than 90 million unique TCR beta sequences were found from 170 million or so T cells.

Study-wide results and caveats: The study assumed roughly uniform donor sequencing depth for presence/absence analyses.

PCR used 60 Vbeta primers and 13 Jbeta primers. Measured with immunoSEQ multiplex PCR; TCRdb has only the in-frame clones, and not every one. Of approximately 140,000 clones in the sample, 66% were seen once. The clonotype originates from a woman aged 60-75 years in good health and CMV-seronegative. Sequenced material: PBMCs.

The CDR3 spells CASSVALGTAKSTDTQYF. The CDR3 region has the DNA TGTGCCAGCAGCGTAGCTTTAGGGACAGCTAAGAGCACAGATACGCAGTATTTT. The chain combines TRBV9 with TRBJ2-3; 7 bases are shared with TRBD1. With V trimmed by 0 bases and J by 0 bases, 10 bases remained unmatched. Germline lookup yields CDR1 SGDLS and CDR2 YYNGEE. This CDR3 is built from 18 residues.